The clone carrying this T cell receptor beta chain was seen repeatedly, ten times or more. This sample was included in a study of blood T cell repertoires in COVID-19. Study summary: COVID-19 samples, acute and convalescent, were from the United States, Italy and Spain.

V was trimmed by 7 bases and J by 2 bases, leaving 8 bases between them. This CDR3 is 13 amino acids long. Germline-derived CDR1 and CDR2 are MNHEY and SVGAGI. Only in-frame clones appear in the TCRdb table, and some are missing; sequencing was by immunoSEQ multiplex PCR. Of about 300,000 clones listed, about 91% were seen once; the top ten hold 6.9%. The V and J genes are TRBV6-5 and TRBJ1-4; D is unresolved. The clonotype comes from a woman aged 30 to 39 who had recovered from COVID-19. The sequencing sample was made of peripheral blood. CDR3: CASTRNTNEKLFF. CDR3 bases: TGTGCCAGCACCAGGAACACTAATGAAAAACTGTTTTTT.